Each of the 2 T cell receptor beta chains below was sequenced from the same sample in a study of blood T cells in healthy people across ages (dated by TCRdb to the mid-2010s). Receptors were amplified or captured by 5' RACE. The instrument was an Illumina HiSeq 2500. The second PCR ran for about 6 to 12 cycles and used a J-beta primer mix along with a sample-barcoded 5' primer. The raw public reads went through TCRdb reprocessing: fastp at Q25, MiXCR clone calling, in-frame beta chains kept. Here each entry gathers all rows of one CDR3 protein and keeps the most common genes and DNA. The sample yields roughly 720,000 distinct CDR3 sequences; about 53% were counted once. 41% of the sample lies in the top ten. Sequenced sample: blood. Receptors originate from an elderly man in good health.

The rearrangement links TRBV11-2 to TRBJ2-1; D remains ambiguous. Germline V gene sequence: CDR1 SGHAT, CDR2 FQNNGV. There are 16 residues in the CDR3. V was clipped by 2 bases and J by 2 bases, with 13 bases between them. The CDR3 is CASSLRVGAPYNEQFF. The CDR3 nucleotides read TGTGCCAGCAGCTTAAGGGTGGGCGCGCCCTACAATGAGCAGTTCTTC.

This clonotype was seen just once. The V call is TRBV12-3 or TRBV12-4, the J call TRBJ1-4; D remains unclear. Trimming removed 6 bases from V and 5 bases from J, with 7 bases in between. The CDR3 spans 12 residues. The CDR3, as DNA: TGTGCCAGCAGAGGAGAGAATGAAAAACTGTTTTTT. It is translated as CASRGENEKLFF.